This TCR beta chain came from a study of blood T cell repertoires in COVID-19. This clone was counted once. CDR3 length: 14 amino acids. Looked up from germline, CDR1 is SGHDN and CDR2 is FVKESK. Trimming removed 2 bases at V and 7 bases at J, with 14 bases between. Profiled with immunoSEQ multiplex PCR; TCRdb holds only in-frame clones, not every one. In the table there are around 200,000 clones, around 87% of which are singletons. Source material: peripheral blood. The genes are TRBV14 and TRBJ1-2, with D possibly matching TRBD1 (6 bases). The TCR originated in a woman of 80 years or more in a cohort sampled during active or convalescent COVID-19. The CDR3 here is CASSQQGRSSGYTF. Written as DNA, the CDR3 is TGTGCCAGCAGCCAACAGGGGAGATCATCTGGCTACACCTTC.